This section outlines one T cell receptor (beta chain) sequence together with its context. The sample is drawn from a study of blood T cell repertoires in COVID-19. As for the study in general: Sites across the United States, Italy and Spain contributed samples from acute and convalescent COVID-19. T cells, B-cell-depleted T cells, or PBMCs supplied cDNA or gDNA.

In the study's own analysis: Amplifying reference gene primers gave estimates of nucleated cell counts. Profiling relied on immunoSEQ multiplex PCR, and the TCRdb table lists in-frame clones only, not all of them. That table supplies the V and J calls and clone size; D and trimming were determined from the DNA. The data show about 150,000 clones, more than 70% seen once. This TCR was recovered from a woman in her 70s who had recovered from COVID-19. Sequenced input: peripheral blood.

DNA for the CDR3: TGTGCCAGCAGCCAATTTCAGGGTACAGAGGAGACCCAGTACTTC. As protein: CASSQFQGTEETQYF. The chain recombines TRBV4-2 with TRBJ2-5; perhaps TRBD1 as D (5 bases). Germline CDR1 LGHNA, CDR2 YNFKEQ. The CDR3 totals 15 residues. V gave up 2 bases and J gave up 5 bases, with 15 bases separating them.